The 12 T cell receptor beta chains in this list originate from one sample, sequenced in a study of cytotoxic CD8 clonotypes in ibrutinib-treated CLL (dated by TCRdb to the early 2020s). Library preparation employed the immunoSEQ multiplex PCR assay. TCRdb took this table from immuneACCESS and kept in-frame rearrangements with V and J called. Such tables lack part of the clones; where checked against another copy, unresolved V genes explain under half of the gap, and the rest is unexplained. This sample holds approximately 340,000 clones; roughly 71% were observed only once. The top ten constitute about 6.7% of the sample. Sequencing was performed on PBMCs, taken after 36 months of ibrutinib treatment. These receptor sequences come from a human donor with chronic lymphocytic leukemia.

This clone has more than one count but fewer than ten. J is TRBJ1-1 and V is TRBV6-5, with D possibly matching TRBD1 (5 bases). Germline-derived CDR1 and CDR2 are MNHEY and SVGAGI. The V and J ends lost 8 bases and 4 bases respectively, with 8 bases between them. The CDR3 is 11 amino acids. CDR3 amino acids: CASRGGTEAFF. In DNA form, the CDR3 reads TGTGCCAGCCGGGGCGGCACTGAAGCTTTCTTT.

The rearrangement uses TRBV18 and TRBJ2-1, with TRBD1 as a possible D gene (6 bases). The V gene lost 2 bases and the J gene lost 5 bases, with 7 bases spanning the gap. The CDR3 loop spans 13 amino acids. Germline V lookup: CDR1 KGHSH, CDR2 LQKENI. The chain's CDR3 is CASSPGQNNEQFF. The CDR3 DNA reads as TGTGCCAGCTCACCAGGACAGAACAATGAGCAGTTCTTC.

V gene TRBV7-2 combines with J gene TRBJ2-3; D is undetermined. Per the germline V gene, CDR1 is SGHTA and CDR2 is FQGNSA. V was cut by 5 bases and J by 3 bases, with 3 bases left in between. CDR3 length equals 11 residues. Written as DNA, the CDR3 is TGTGCCAGCAGCAAGACAGATACGCAGTATTTT. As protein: CASSKTDTQYF.

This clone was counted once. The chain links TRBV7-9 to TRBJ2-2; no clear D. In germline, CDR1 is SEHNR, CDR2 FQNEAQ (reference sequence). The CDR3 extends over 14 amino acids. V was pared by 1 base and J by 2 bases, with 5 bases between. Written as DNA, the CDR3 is TGTGCCAGCAGCTTAGTCCTCAACACCGGGGAGCTGTTTTTT. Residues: CASSLVLNTGELFF.

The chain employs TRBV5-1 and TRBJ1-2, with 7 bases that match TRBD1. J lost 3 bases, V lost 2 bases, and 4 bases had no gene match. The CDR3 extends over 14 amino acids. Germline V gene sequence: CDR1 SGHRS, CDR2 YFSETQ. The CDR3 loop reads CASSLFQGDYGYTF. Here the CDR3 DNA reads TGCGCCAGCAGCTTATTCCAGGGGGACTATGGCTACACCTTC.

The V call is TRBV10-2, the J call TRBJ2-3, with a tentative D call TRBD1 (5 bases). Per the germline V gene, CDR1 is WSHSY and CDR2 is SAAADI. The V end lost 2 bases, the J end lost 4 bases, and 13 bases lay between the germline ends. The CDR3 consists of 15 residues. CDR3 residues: CASSEGQIAPDTQYF. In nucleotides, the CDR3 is TGCGCCAGCAGTGAGGGACAAATTGCTCCAGATACGCAGTATTTT.

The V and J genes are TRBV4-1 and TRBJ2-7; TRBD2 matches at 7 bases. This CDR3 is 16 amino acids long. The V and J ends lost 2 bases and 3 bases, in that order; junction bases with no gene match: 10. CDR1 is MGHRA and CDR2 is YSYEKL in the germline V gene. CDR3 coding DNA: TGCGCCAGCAGCCAAATTACCTCAGCGGGGAGCTACGAGCAGTACTTC. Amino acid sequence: CASSQITSAGSYEQYF.

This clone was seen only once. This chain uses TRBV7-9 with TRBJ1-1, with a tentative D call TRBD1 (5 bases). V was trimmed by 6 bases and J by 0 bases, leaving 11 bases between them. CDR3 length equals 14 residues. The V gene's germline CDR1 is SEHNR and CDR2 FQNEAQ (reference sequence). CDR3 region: CASSEGTLNTEAFF. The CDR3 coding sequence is TGTGCCAGCAGTGAGGGGACCCTGAACACTGAAGCTTTCTTT.

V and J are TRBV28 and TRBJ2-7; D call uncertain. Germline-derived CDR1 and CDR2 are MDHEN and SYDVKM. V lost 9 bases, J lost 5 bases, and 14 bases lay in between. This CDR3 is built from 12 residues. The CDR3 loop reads CASSVFRNEQYF. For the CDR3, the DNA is TGTGCCAGTAGTGTCTTTCGAAACGAGCAGTACTTC.

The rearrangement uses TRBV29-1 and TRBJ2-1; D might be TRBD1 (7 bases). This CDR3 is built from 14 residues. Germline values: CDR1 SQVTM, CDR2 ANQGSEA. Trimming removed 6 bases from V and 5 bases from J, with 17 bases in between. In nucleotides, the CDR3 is TGCAGCGTCCGACAGGGAAGGACTAACAATGAGCAGTTCTTC. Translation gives CSVRQGRTNNEQFF.

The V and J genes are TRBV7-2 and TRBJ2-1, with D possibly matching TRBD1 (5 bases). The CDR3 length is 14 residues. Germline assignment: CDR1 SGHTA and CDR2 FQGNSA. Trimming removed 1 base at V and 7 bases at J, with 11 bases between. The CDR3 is CASSLVLGRNEQFF. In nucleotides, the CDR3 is TGTGCCAGCAGCTTAGTCTTGGGGCGAAATGAGCAGTTCTTC. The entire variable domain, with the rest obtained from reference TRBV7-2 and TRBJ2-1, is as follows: GAGVSQSPSNKVTEKGKDVELRCDPISGHTALYWYRQSLGQGLEFLIYFQGNSAPDKSGLPSDRFSAERTGGSVSTLTIQRTQQEDSAVYLCASSLVLGRNEQFFGPGTRLTVL.

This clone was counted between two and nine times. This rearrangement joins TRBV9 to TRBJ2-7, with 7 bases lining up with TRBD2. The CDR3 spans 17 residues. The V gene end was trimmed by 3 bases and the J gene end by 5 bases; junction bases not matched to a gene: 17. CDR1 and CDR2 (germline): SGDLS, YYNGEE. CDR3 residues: CASSAHRGVVGVNEQYF. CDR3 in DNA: TGTGCCAGCAGCGCCCACCGGGGGGTGGTGGGAGTAAACGAGCAGTACTTC.